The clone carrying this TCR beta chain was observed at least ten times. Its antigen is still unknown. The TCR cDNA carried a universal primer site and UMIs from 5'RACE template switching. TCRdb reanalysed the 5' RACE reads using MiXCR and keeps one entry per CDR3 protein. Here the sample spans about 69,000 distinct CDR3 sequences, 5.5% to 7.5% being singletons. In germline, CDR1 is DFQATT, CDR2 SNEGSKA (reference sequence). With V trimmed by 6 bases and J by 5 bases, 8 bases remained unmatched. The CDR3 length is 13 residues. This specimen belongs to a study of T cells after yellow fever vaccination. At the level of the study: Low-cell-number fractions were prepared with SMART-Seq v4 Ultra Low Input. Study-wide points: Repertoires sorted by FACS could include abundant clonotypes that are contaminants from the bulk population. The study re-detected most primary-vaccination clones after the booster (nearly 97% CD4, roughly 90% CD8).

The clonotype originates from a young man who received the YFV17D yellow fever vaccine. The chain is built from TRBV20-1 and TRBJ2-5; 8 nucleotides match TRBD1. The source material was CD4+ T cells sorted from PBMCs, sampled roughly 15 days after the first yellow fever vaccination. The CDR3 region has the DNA TGCAGTGCAAGACCAGGGGGCCGGGAGACCCAGTACTTC. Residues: CSARPGGRETQYF.